One sample yielded the 22 T cell receptor beta chains listed below, sequenced in a study of TIL therapy for anti-PD-1-resistant metastatic lung cancer. Time point given: pre-treatment sample, taken before nivolumab and TIL therapy. This was the immunoSEQ v3 assay. The method was immunoSEQ multiplex PCR; TCRdb's version includes in-frame clones alone and lacks a portion of them. This table has tens of thousands of clones, around 78% appearing once. The sample in question was blood, obtained at baseline. The source of these receptors is a person between 30 and 80 years old with non-small cell lung cancer.

The chain couples TRBV28 to TRBJ2-4; the D gene could be TRBD1 or TRBD2 (5 bases each). The CDR3 runs to 15 residues. Trimming pared 6 bases from V and 3 bases from J, leaving 15 bases between. The germline V gene has CDR1 MDHEN and CDR2 SYDVKM. CDR3 DNA: TGTGCCAGCAGAGAGCTTCTTGGGGGCAAAAACATTCAGTACTTC. Its translation is CASRELLGGKNIQYF.

The chain joins TRBV19 to TRBJ2-1, with 11 bases aligning to TRBD2. CDR1 is LNHDA and CDR2 is SQIVND in the germline V gene (reference sequence). The trim removed 3 bases at V and 7 bases at J, leaving 5 bases unmatched. The CDR3 totals 15 residues. CDR3 loop: CASSISGRVYNEQFF. The CDR3 DNA sequence: TGTGCCAGTAGTATTAGCGGGAGGGTTTATAATGAGCAGTTCTTC.

This rearrangement joins TRBV4-3 to TRBJ2-7; 8 bases align to TRBD1. The CDR3 runs 16 residues. Trimming took 0 bases from V and 0 from J; bases not matched to a gene: 4. CDR1 LGHNA and CDR2 YSLEER come from the germline V gene. DNA of the CDR3: TGCGCCAGCAGCCAAGAACTCGGGACAGGCTCCTACGAGCAGTACTTC. Residues: CASSQELGTGSYEQYF.

The genes are TRBV6-5 and TRBJ2-1, with 9 positions matching TRBD2. The CDR3 runs 15 residues. With V trimmed by 4 bases and J by 4 bases, 5 bases remained unmatched. Germline lookup yields CDR1 MNHEY and CDR2 SVGAGI. DNA of the CDR3: TGTGCCAGCAGTTCCAGGGCGGGAGGGTACAATGAGCAGTTCTTC. It yields the protein CASSSRAGGYNEQFF.

This CDR3 is CASRQGTYNSPLHF. The DNA of the CDR3 is TGTGCCAGCAGGCAGGGAACCTATAATTCACCCCTCCACTTT. V usage is TRBV6-4 and J usage is TRBJ1-6, with D perhaps matching TRBD1 (5 bases). The V gene lost 6 bases and the J gene lost 2 bases, with 8 bases spanning the gap. This CDR3 region has 14 residues. CDR1 and CDR2 from the germline V gene are MRHNA and SNTAGT.

The chain joins TRBV29-1 to TRBJ1-1; no clear D. Trimming took off 7 bases at V and 1 base at J, with 13 bases between the two ends. The CDR3 runs to 13 residues. From germline, CDR1 is SQVTM and CDR2 ANQGSEA. CDR3: CSGGSWTNTEAFF. The CDR3 DNA sequence: TGCAGCGGCGGTTCGTGGACGAACACTGAAGCTTTCTTT.

This chain connects TRBV19 to TRBJ2-7; the D gene is possibly TRBD1 (5 bases). The V end lost 10 bases, the J end lost 3 bases, and 13 bases lay between the germline ends. Germline values: CDR1 LNHDA, CDR2 SQIVND (reference sequence). The CDR3 extends over 12 amino acids. CDR3 loop: CATHDSLYEQYF. CDR3 nucleotide sequence: TGTGCCACCCACGACAGTCTCTACGAGCAGTACTTC.

This clone was seen just once. V and J are TRBV28 and TRBJ1-4; D is unclear. Trimming shortened V by 5 bases and J by 3 bases, and 7 bases separated the two germline ends. Germline-derived CDR1 and CDR2 are MDHEN and SYDVKM. The CDR3 has 13 amino acids. The CDR3 region has the DNA TGTGCCAGCAGTCTCTACTCTAATGAAAAACTGTTTTTT. Protein: CASSLYSNEKLFF. Looking up the rest from reference TRBV28 and TRBJ1-4 gives the full variable domain: DVKVTQSSRYLVKRTGEKVFLECVQDMDHENMFWYRQDPGLGLRLIYFSYDVKMKEKGDIPEGYSVSREKKERFSLILESASTNQTSMYLCASSLYSNEKLFFGSGTQLSVL.

The chain uses TRBV10-1 and TRBJ2-2; TRBD2 might be the D (7 bases). The CDR3 contains 16 residues. Looked up from germline, CDR1 is WNHNN and CDR2 is SYGVQD (reference sequence). Between the trimmed V and J ends, which lost 4 bases and 5 bases, there was a span of 17 bases. CDR3 residues: CASSADGGPGTGELFF. The CDR3 coding sequence is TGCGCCAGCAGTGCCGACGGGGGGCCGGGGACCGGGGAGCTGTTTTTT.

This clone was counted a few times. This chain links TRBV9 with TRBJ2-3; 7 bases align to TRBD2. Trimming removed 2 bases from V and 4 bases from J; junction bases left unmatched: 7. This CDR3 spans 15 amino acids. CDR1 is SGDLS, CDR2 YYNGEE, per germline. For the CDR3, the DNA is TGTGCCAGCAGCGTGTCTGCGGGAGATTCAGATACGCAGTATTTT. Its translation is CASSVSAGDSDTQYF.

This clone was observed a few times. This sequence joins TRBV27 and TRBJ2-7; D remains unclear. Germline CDR1 MNHEY, CDR2 SMNVEV (reference sequence). The germline V and J ends were trimmed by 4 bases and 0 bases, with 1 base remaining between them. This CDR3 has 11 residues. CDR3 in amino acids: CASSSSYEQYF. CDR3 nucleotide sequence: TGTGCCAGCAGTTCCTCCTACGAGCAGTACTTC.

The CDR3 nucleotides are TGCGCCAGCAGCCAAGAGAGGGGCTATAAGCACGAGACCCAGTACTTC. Protein: CASSQERGYKHETQYF. The chain uses TRBV4-1 and TRBJ2-5; D assignment may be TRBD1 or TRBD2 (5 bases each). Germline V gives CDR1 MGHRA, CDR2 YSYEKL. The germline V and J ends were trimmed by 0 bases and 5 bases, with 16 bases remaining between them. The CDR3 totals 16 residues.

This clone was detected only a few times. The J gene is TRBJ1-2, the V gene TRBV19, with 10 bases matching TRBD1. V shed 4 bases, J shed 8 bases, and the junction held 7 bases outside the gene matches. CDR1 LNHDA and CDR2 SQIVND come from the germline V gene (reference sequence). CDR3 length: 14 amino acids. This CDR3 is CASSSWGQGNGYTF. Written as DNA, the CDR3 is TGTGCCAGTAGTAGTTGGGGACAGGGGAACGGCTACACCTTC.

The V call is TRBV7-2, the J call TRBJ2-1; no clear D gene. Germline CDR1 SGHTA, CDR2 FQGNSA. The V end lost 1 base, the J end lost 13 bases, and 20 bases lay between the germline ends. The CDR3 sequence is 15 residues long. CDR3 residues: CASSLEAGPYSPQFF. In DNA, the CDR3 is TGTGCCAGCAGCTTAGAGGCCGGCCCTTACAGCCCCCAGTTCTTC.

The chain has TRBV7-9 and TRBJ1-1; D might be TRBD1 (5 bases). CDR3 length: 13 amino acids. CDR1 SEHNR and CDR2 FQNEAQ come from the germline V gene (reference sequence). V dropped 3 bases and J dropped 0 bases, with 5 bases sitting between them. The CDR3 nucleotides are TGTGCCAGCAGCTTGACAGTGAACACTGAAGCTTTCTTT. It codes for CASSLTVNTEAFF.

The chain joins TRBV18 to TRBJ2-1; 7 nucleotides align to TRBD1. The CDR3 totals 13 residues. Germline CDR1 is KGHSH and CDR2 is LQKENI. Germline trimming cut 5 bases from V and 6 bases from J; bases unmatched to any gene: 4. For the CDR3, the DNA is TGTGCCAGCTCAACGACAGGGAGCAATGAGCAGTTCTTC. As protein: CASSTTGSNEQFF.

This chain connects TRBV10-3 to TRBJ2-1, with 10 nucleotides matching TRBD2. Unmatched junction bases numbered 1, after V lost 4 bases and J lost 1 base. Germline-derived CDR1 and CDR2 are ENHRY and SYGVKD. The CDR3 has 15 residues. This chain's CDR3 is CAISASGSSYNEQFF. CDR3 coding DNA: TGTGCCATCAGTGCTAGCGGGAGTTCCTACAATGAGCAGTTCTTC.

The V call is TRBV6-4, the J call TRBJ1-2; no definite D call. Germline CDR1 is MRHNA and CDR2 is SNTAGT. The CDR3 spans 13 residues. The V end lost 3 bases, the J end lost 4 bases, and 9 bases lay between the germline ends. In DNA, the CDR3 is TGTGCCAGCAGTGAACCCGGCAGCTATGGCTACACCTTC. Translation: CASSEPGSYGYTF.

This clone was observed a single time. V is TRBV19 and J is TRBJ2-1, with TRBD2 matching 10 bases. Germline CDR1 and CDR2: LNHDA and SQIVND (reference sequence). The CDR3 spans 13 residues. With 5 bases clipped from V and 9 bases from J, the junction kept 4 bases outside the gene matches. The CDR3 here is CASSLAGAGEQFF. In DNA form, the CDR3 reads TGTGCCAGTAGTCTAGCGGGGGCGGGTGAGCAGTTCTTC. The full variable domain, with the rest looked up from reference TRBV19 and TRBJ2-1, is DGGITQSPKYLFRKEGQNVTLSCEQNLNHDAMYWYRQDPGQGLRLIYYSQIVNDFQKGDIAEGYSVSREKKESFPLTVTSAQKNPTAFYLCASSLAGAGEQFFGPGTRLTVL.

This clone has a handful of counts. The J gene is TRBJ2-7, the V gene TRBV5-1; maybe TRBD1 (6 bases). CDR3 size: 14 residues. V was pared by 1 base and J by 5 bases, with 13 bases between. The germline gives CDR1 SGHRS, CDR2 YFSETQ. CDR3 coding DNA: TGCGCCAGCAGCTTGAAGGACAGCCGACACGAGCAGTACTTC. It yields the protein CASSLKDSRHEQYF.

As DNA, the CDR3 is TGTGCCAGCAGCGTAGCTCGAGGGAGTGACTACAATGAGCAGTTCTTC. This encodes CASSVARGSDYNEQFF. The V and J genes are TRBV9 and TRBJ2-1; weak D call: TRBD2 (5 bases). Between the trimmed V and J ends, which lost 0 bases and 3 bases, there was a span of 13 bases. Germline CDR1 SGDLS, CDR2 YYNGEE. This CDR3 has 16 residues. The full variable domain, with the rest looked up from reference TRBV9 and TRBJ2-1, is DSGVTQTPKHLITATGQRVTLRCSPRSGDLSVYWYQQSLDQGLQFLIQYYNGEERAKGNILERFSAQQFPDLHSELNLSSLELGDSALYFCASSVARGSDYNEQFFGPGTRLTVL.

The J gene is TRBJ2-2, the V gene TRBV29-1; 7 nucleotides agree with TRBD2. The V and J ends lost 8 bases and 2 bases, in that order; junction bases with no gene match: 8. The CDR3 covers 14 residues. Germline assignment: CDR1 SQVTM and CDR2 ANQGSEA. The CDR3 spells CSIASGTNTGELFF. The CDR3 DNA reads as TGCAGCATCGCTAGCGGTACTAACACCGGGGAGCTGTTTTTT.